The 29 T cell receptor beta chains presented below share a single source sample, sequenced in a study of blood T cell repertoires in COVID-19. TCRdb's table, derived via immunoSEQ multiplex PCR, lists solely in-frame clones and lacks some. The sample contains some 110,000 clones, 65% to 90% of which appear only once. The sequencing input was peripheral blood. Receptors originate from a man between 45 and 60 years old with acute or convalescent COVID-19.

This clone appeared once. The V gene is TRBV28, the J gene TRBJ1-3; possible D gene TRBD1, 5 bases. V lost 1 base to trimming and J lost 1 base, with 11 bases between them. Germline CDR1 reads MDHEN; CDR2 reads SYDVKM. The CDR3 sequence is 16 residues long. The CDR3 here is CASSLFQGSSGNTIYF. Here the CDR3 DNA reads TGTGCCAGCAGTTTATTTCAGGGCTCGTCTGGAAACACCATATATTTT.

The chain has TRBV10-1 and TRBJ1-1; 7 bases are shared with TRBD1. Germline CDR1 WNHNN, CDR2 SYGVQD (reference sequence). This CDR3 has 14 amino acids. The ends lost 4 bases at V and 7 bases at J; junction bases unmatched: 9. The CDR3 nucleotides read TGCGCCAGCAGTGCCCAACTTCAGGGGGTTGAAGCTTTCTTT. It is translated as CASSAQLQGVEAFF.

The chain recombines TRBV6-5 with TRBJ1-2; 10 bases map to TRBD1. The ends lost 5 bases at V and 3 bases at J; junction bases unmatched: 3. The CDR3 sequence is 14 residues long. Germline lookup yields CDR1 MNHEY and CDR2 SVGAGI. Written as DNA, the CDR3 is TGTGCCAGCAGTCCGGACAGGGGGGACTATGGCTACACCTTC. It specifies CASSPDRGDYGYTF.

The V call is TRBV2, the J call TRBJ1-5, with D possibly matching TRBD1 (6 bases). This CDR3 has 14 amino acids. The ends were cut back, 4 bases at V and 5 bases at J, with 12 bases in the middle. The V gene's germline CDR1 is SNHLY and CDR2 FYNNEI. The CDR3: CASSAGGGHQPQHF. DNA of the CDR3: TGTGCCAGCAGTGCTGGGGGGGGCCATCAGCCCCAGCATTTT.

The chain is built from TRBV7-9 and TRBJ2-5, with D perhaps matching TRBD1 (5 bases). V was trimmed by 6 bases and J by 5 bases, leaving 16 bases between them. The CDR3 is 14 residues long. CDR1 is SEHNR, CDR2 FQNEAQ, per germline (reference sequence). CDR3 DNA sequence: TGTGCCAGCAGACCAAGGGGTGGTCATGAGACCCAGTACTTC. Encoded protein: CASRPRGGHETQYF. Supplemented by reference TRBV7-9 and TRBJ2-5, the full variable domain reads DTGVSQNPRHKITKRGQNVTFRCDPISEHNRLYWYRQTLGQGPEFLTYFQNEAQLEKSRLLSDRFSAERPKGSFSTLEIQRTEQGDSAMYLCASRPRGGHETQYFGPGTRLLVL.

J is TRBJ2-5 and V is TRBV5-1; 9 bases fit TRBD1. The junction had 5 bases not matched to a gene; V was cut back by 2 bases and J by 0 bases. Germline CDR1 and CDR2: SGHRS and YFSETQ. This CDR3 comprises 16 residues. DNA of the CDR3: TGCGCCAGCAGCTTAACCGGGACAGGGTACCAAGAGACCCAGTACTTC. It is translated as CASSLTGTGYQETQYF.

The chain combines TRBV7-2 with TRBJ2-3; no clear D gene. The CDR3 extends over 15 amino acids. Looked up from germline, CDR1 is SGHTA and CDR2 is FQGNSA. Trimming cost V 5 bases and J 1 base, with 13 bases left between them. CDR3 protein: CASSPYNVGTDTQYF. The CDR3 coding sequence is TGTGCCAGCAGCCCCTATAATGTAGGCACAGATACGCAGTATTTT.

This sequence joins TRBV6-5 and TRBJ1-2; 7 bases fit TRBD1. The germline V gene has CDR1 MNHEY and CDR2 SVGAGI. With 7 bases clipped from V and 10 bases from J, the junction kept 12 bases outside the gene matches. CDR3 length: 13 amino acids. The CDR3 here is CASKWTGVSDYTF. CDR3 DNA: TGTGCCAGCAAATGGACAGGCGTTAGTGACTACACCTTC.

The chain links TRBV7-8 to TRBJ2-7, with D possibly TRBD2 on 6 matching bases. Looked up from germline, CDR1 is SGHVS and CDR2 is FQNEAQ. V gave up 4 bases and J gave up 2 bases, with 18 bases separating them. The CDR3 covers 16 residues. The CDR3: CASSYLPAGLTYEQYF. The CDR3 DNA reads TGTGCCAGCAGCTATCTCCCGGCGGGACTCACCTACGAGCAGTACTTC.

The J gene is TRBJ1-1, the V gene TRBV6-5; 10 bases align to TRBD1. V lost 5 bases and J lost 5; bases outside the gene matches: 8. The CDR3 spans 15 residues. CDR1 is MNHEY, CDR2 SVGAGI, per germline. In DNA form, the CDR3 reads TGTGCCAGCAGTAAGTTACCGGGACAGGGGACTGAAGCTTTCTTT. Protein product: CASSKLPGQGTEAFF.

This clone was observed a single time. The CDR3 nucleotides are TGTGCCATCAGTGAGGACAGCAGGGCGACCGGGGAGCTGTTTTTT. Protein sequence: CAISEDSRATGELFF. The chain joins TRBV10-3 to TRBJ2-2; possibly TRBD1 for D (5 bases). The CDR3 covers 15 residues. The germline V gene encodes CDR1 ENHRY and CDR2 SYGVKD. Trimming took 2 bases from V and 5 from J, leaving 12 bases between them.

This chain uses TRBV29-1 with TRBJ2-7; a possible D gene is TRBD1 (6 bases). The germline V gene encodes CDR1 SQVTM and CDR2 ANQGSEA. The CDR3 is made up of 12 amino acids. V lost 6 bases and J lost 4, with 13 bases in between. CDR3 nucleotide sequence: TGCAGCGTAGGACAGCCGCAATACGAGCAGTACTTC. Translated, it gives CSVGQPQYEQYF.

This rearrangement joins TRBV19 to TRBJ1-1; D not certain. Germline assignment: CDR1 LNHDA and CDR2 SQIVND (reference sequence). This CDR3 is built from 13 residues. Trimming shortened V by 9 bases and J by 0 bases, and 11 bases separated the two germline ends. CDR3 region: CASAQNMNTEAFF. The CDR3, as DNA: TGTGCCAGCGCTCAGAACATGAACACTGAAGCTTTCTTT.

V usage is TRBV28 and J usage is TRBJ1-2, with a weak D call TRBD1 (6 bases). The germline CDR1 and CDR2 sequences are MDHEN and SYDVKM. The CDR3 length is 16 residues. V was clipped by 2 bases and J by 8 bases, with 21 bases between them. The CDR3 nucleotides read TGTGCCAGCAGTTTAGGGGGGGCCAACTTAGGTGAAGGCTACACCTTC. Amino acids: CASSLGGANLGEGYTF.

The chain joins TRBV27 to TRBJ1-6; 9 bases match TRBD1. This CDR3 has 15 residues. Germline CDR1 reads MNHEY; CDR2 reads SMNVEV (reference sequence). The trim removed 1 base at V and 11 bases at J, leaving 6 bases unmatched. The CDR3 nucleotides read TGTGCCAGCAGTTTATACGGGACAGGGACAACACCCCTCCACTTT. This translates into CASSLYGTGTTPLHF.

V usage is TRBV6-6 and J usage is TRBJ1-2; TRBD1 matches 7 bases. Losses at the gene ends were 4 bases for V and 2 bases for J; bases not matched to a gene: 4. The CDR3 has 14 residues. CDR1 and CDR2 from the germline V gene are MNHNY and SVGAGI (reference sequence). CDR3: CASSLDRDNYGYTF. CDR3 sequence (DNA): TGTGCCAGCAGTTTAGACAGGGACAACTATGGCTACACCTTC.

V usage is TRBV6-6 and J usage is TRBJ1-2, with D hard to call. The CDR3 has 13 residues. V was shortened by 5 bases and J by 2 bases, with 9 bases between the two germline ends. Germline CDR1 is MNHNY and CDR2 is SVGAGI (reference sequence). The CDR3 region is CASSPDINYGYTF. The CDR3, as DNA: TGTGCCAGCAGTCCCGACATCAACTATGGCTACACCTTC.

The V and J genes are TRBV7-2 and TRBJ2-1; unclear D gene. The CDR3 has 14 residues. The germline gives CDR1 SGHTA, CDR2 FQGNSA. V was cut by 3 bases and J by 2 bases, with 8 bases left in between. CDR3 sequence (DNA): TGTGCCAGCAGCTTTAGCTCAACCTACAATGAGCAGTTCTTC. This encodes CASSFSSTYNEQFF. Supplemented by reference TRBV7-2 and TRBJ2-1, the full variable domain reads GAGVSQSPSNKVTEKGKDVELRCDPISGHTALYWYRQSLGQGLEFLIYFQGNSAPDKSGLPSDRFSAERTGGSVSTLTIQRTQQEDSAVYLCASSFSSTYNEQFFGPGTRLTVL.

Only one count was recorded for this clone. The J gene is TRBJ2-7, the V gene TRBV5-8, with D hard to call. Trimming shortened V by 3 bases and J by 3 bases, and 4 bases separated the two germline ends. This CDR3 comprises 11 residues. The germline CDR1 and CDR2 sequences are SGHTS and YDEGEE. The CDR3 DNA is TGTGCCAGCAGCTCAATCTACGAGCAGTACTTC. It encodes CASSSIYEQYF.

As DNA, the CDR3 is TGTGCCAGCAGCGCCCTCGACAGGGAGGCTGGCTACACCTTC. Protein product: CASSALDREAGYTF. The V and J genes are TRBV5-6 and TRBJ1-2; 7 bases are a match to TRBD1. The CDR3 has 14 amino acids. Unmatched junction bases numbered 10, after V lost 4 bases and J lost 7 bases. CDR1 is SGHDT, CDR2 YYEEEE, per germline. Full variable domain (outside the CDR3, taken from reference TRBV5-6 and TRBJ1-2): DAGVTQSPTHLIKTRGQQVTLRCSPKSGHDTVSWYQQALGQGPQFIFQYYEEEERQRGNFPDRFSGHQFPNYSSELNVNALLLGDSALYLCASSALDREAGYTFGSGTRLTVV.

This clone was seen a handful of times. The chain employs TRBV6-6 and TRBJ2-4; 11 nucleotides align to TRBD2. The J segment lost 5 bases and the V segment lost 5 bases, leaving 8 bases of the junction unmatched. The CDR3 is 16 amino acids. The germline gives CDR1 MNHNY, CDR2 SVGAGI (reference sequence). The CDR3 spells CASSPRLAGFQNIQYF. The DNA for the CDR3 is TGTGCCAGCAGTCCCCGACTAGCGGGGTTTCAAAACATTCAGTACTTC.

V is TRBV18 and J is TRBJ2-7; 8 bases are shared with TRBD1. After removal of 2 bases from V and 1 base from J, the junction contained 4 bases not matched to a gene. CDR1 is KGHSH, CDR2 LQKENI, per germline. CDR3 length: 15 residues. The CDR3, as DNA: TGTGCCAGCTCACCAACTAGGACAGGGTCCTACGAGCAGTACTTC. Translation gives CASSPTRTGSYEQYF.

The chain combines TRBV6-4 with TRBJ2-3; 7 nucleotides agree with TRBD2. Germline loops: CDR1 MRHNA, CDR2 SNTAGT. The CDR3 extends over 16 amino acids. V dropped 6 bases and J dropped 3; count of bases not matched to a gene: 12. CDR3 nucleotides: TGTGCCAGCAGCTCCATAGCGGGTCCGGGGACAGATACGCAGTATTTT. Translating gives CASSSIAGPGTDTQYF.

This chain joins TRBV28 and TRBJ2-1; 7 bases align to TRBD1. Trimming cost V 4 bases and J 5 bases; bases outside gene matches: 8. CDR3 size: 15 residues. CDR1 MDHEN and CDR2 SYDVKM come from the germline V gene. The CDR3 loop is CASSSTGARNNEQFF. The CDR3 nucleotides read TGTGCCAGCAGTTCTACAGGGGCGCGGAACAATGAGCAGTTCTTC.

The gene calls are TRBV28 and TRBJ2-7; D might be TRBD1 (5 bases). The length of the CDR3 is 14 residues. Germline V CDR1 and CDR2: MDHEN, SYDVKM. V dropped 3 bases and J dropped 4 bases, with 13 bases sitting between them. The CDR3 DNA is TGTGCCAGCAGTTTTGATGCAGGGTGGTACGAGCAGTACTTC. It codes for CASSFDAGWYEQYF.

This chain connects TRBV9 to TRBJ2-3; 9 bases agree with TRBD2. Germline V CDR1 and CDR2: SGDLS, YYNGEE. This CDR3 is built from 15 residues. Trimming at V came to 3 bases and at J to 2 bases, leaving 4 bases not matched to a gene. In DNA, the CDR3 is TGTGCCAGCAGCGAGTCTAGCGGGAACACAGATACGCAGTATTTT. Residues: CASSESSGNTDTQYF. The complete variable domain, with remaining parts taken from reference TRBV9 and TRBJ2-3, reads DSGVTQTPKHLITATGQRVTLRCSPRSGDLSVYWYQQSLDQGLQFLIQYYNGEERAKGNILERFSAQQFPDLHSELNLSSLELGDSALYFCASSESSGNTDTQYFGPGTRLTVL.

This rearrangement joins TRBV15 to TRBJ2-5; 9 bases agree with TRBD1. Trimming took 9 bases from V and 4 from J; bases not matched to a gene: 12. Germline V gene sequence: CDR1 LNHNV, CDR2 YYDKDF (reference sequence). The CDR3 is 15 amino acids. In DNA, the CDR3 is TGTGCCACTTCCCGGGACAGGGACGGACGAGAGACCCAGTACTTC. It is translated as CATSRDRDGRETQYF.

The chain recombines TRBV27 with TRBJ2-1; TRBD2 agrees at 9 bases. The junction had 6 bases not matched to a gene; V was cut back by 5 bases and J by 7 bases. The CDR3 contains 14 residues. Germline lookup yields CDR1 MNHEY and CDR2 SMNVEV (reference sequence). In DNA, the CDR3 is TGTGCCAGCAGTGAGGGACTAGCCGCGAATGAGCAGTTCTTC. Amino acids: CASSEGLAANEQFF.

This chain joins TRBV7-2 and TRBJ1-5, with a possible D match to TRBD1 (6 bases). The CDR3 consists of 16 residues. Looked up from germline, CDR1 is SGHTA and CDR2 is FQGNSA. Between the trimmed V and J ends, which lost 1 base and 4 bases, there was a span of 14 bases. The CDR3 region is CASSLEGRGFNQPQHF. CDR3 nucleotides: TGTGCCAGCAGCTTAGAAGGCAGGGGATTTAATCAGCCCCAGCATTTT. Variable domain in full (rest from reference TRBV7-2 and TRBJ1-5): GAGVSQSPSNKVTEKGKDVELRCDPISGHTALYWYRQSLGQGLEFLIYFQGNSAPDKSGLPSDRFSAERTGGSVSTLTIQRTQQEDSAVYLCASSLEGRGFNQPQHFGDGTRLSIL.